These T cell receptor beta chains were read from a single sample in a study of CD8 T cells in ankylosing spondylitis. TCRdb recomputed calls from the 5' RACE reads with MiXCR, one row per CDR3 protein. Among around 130,000 distinct CDR3 sequences listed, over 6% were seen once. The sample was blood, either unsorted or a sorted T cell fraction (not recorded which). These receptors all stem from a male donor with ankylosing spondylitis or in good health (not recorded which). Each CDR3 is given with its conserved first and last residue. The order of the fields is V gene, D gene, J gene, clone size, CDR3 DNA, CDR3 protein. D genes are given only for firm matches. Expanded clones are given a class, and other clones once, few, many or no size at all.

v_gene: TRBV5-1; d_gene: TRBD2; j_gene: TRBJ2-7; abundance: many; CDR3nt: TGCGCCAGCAGCTTGCGACGGGAGGGCCACGAGCAGTACTTC; CDR3aa: CASSLRREGHEQYF
v_gene: TRBV18; d_gene: TRBD1; j_gene: TRBJ2-5; abundance: many; CDR3nt: TGTGCCAGCTCCCTTAACAGGGGGGTCCAGGAGACCCAGTACTTC; CDR3aa: CASSLNRGVQETQYF
v_gene: TRBV20-1; d_gene: TRBD2; j_gene: TRBJ2-7; abundance: many; CDR3nt: TGCAGTGCTAGAGGTGGGACTAGCGGGGGCGAGCAGTACTTC; CDR3aa: CSARGGTSGGEQYF
v_gene: TRBV9; d_gene: .; j_gene: TRBJ2-7; abundance: many; CDR3nt: TGTGCCAGCAGCGTAGGTTTCGGGACCTACGAGCAGTACTTC; CDR3aa: CASSVGFGTYEQYF
v_gene: TRBV5-1; d_gene: .; j_gene: TRBJ1-1; abundance: many; CDR3nt: TGCGCCAGCAGCTTGGCCCCAGGGGCGCTAAACACTGAAGCTTTCTTT; CDR3aa: CASSLAPGALNTEAFF
v_gene: TRBV6-1; d_gene: TRBD1; j_gene: TRBJ2-1; abundance: few; CDR3nt: TGTGCCAGCAGTGAAGGGACAGGGGGGTACAATGAGCAGTTCTTC; CDR3aa: CASSEGTGGYNEQFF
v_gene: TRBV12-3/TRBV12-4; d_gene: TRBD2; j_gene: TRBJ2-5; abundance: .; CDR3nt: TGTGCCAGCACCCCCGGACTAGCGGGGGGTCAAGAGACCCAGTACTTC; CDR3aa: CASTPGLAGGQETQYF
v_gene: TRBV20-1; d_gene: TRBD2; j_gene: TRBJ2-1; abundance: many; CDR3nt: TGCAGTGCTAGATGGCTAGCGGGAAACAATGAGCAGTTCTTC; CDR3aa: CSARWLAGNNEQFF
v_gene: TRBV20-1; d_gene: TRBD2; j_gene: TRBJ2-7; abundance: many; CDR3nt: TGCAGTGCTAGAGATCGACGGGGGGTCACCTACGAGCAGTACTTC; CDR3aa: CSARDRRGVTYEQYF
v_gene: TRBV5-1; d_gene: .; j_gene: TRBJ1-1; abundance: many; CDR3nt: TGCGCCAGCAGGGGGCTTAGCACTGAAGCTTTCTTT; CDR3aa: CASRGLSTEAFF
v_gene: TRBV7-2; d_gene: TRBD2; j_gene: TRBJ2-7; abundance: many; CDR3nt: TGTGCCAGCAGCCAAACTATAGCGGGAGTCGGCGAGCAGTACTTC; CDR3aa: CASSQTIAGVGEQYF
v_gene: TRBV5-5; d_gene: TRBD2; j_gene: TRBJ2-7; abundance: many; CDR3nt: TGTGCCAGTACTAGCGGGGGTACCTACGAGCAGTACTTC; CDR3aa: CASTSGGTYEQYF
v_gene: TRBV28; d_gene: TRBD2; j_gene: TRBJ2-7; abundance: many; CDR3nt: TGTGCCAGCAGTCCTATAGCGGGAACCCCCTACGAGCAGTACTTC; CDR3aa: CASSPIAGTPYEQYF
v_gene: TRBV9; d_gene: .; j_gene: TRBJ2-3; abundance: many; CDR3nt: TGTGCCAGCAGCGTAGGCCTAGTCGGCTCAGATACGCAGTATTTT; CDR3aa: CASSVGLVGSDTQYF
v_gene: TRBV3-1; d_gene: .; j_gene: TRBJ2-3; abundance: many; CDR3nt: TGTGCCAGCAGCCAAAACCCGTTCGCAAGCGCAGATACGCAGTATTTT; CDR3aa: CASSQNPFASADTQYF
v_gene: TRBV11-2; d_gene: TRBD2; j_gene: TRBJ2-5; abundance: many; CDR3nt: TGTGCCAGCAGGACAGAACCGGGACTAGCGGTCCAAGAGACCCAGTACTTC; CDR3aa: CASRTEPGLAVQETQYF
v_gene: TRBV20-1; d_gene: TRBD2; j_gene: TRBJ2-7; abundance: many; CDR3nt: TGCAGTGCTAGCAAGGGACTAGCGGGAGGGGACGAGCAGTACTTC; CDR3aa: CSASKGLAGGDEQYF
v_gene: TRBV7-8; d_gene: TRBD2; j_gene: TRBJ2-3; abundance: many; CDR3nt: TGTGCCAGCAGCCCAACGCTAGCGGTCAACACAGATACGCAGTATTTT; CDR3aa: CASSPTLAVNTDTQYF
v_gene: TRBV28; d_gene: TRBD1; j_gene: TRBJ2-3; abundance: many; CDR3nt: TGTGCCAGCAGTTTAACAGGGGGCAGCCCAGATACGCAGTATTTT; CDR3aa: CASSLTGGSPDTQYF
v_gene: TRBV5-1; d_gene: TRBD2; j_gene: TRBJ2-7; abundance: many; CDR3nt: TGCGCCAGCAGCTCGTCAACTAGCGGCTCCTACGAGCAGTACTTC; CDR3aa: CASSSSTSGSYEQYF
v_gene: TRBV5-5; d_gene: TRBD1; j_gene: TRBJ1-1; abundance: many; CDR3nt: TGTGCCAGCAGCTTAGTGCTAGGACAGGGGGACACTGAAGCTTTCTTT; CDR3aa: CASSLVLGQGDTEAFF
v_gene: TRBV25-1; d_gene: .; j_gene: TRBJ1-5; abundance: many; CDR3nt: TGTGCCAGCTCGTCGACGAGCAATCAGCCCCAGCATTTT; CDR3aa: CASSSTSNQPQHF
v_gene: TRBV20-1; d_gene: TRBD2; j_gene: TRBJ2-5; abundance: many; CDR3nt: TGCAGTGCTCGCAGCGGGAGCGCTGTTGAGACCCAGTACTTC; CDR3aa: CSARSGSAVETQYF
v_gene: TRBV3-1; d_gene: .; j_gene: TRBJ2-6; abundance: .; CDR3nt: TGTGCCAGCTGCAAAGAGGGCCCTGGGGCAAACGTCCTGACTTTC; CDR3aa: CASCKEGPGANVLTF
v_gene: TRBV20-1; d_gene: TRBD2; j_gene: TRBJ2-2; abundance: few; CDR3nt: TGCTGTGCTGGACCCCTTCTAGCGGGAGCGAACACCGGGGAGCTGTTTTTT; CDR3aa: CCAGPLLAGANTGELFF
v_gene: TRBV30; d_gene: .; j_gene: TRBJ2-1; abundance: many; CDR3nt: TGTGCCTGGAGTCTGGGCGGGAAGGTCAATGAGCAGTTCTTC; CDR3aa: CAWSLGGKVNEQFF
v_gene: TRBV5-1; d_gene: .; j_gene: TRBJ2-7; abundance: many; CDR3nt: TGCGCCAGCAGCTCTTCGGGCCTGGGGTCCTACGAGCAGTACTTC; CDR3aa: CASSSSGLGSYEQYF
v_gene: TRBV12-3/TRBV12-4; d_gene: .; j_gene: TRBJ1-3; abundance: many; CDR3nt: TGTGCCAGCAGTAGAAACACCATATATTTT; CDR3aa: CASSRNTIYF
v_gene: TRBV5-1; d_gene: .; j_gene: TRBJ2-1; abundance: many; CDR3nt: TGCGCCAGCAGCTTGGGAGGGAATGAGCAGTTCTTC; CDR3aa: CASSLGGNEQFF
v_gene: TRBV12-3/TRBV12-4; d_gene: .; j_gene: TRBJ2-5; abundance: many; CDR3nt: TGTGCCAGCAGACAGCAAGAGACCCAGTACTTC; CDR3aa: CASRQQETQYF
v_gene: TRBV2; d_gene: .; j_gene: TRBJ2-5; abundance: many; CDR3nt: TGTGCCAGCAGTGAAAGACGGCTACAACGGGAGACCCAGTACTTC; CDR3aa: CASSERRLQRETQYF
v_gene: TRBV5-1; d_gene: .; j_gene: TRBJ2-3; abundance: few; CDR3nt: TGCGCCAGCAGCTTGGCAACAGGGACGGGTTTCACAGATACGCAGTATTTT; CDR3aa: CASSLATGTGFTDTQYF
v_gene: TRBV3-1; d_gene: TRBD2; j_gene: TRBJ2-1; abundance: .; CDR3nt: TGTGCCAGCAGCCAAATACTAGCGGGGAATAATGAGCAGTTCTTC; CDR3aa: CASSQILAGNNEQFF
v_gene: TRBV25-1; d_gene: TRBD2; j_gene: TRBJ2-3; abundance: many; CDR3nt: TGTGCCAGCAGTGACACCAGCGGGAGGGTAGATACGCAGTATTTT; CDR3aa: CASSDTSGRVDTQYF
v_gene: TRBV5-1; d_gene: .; j_gene: TRBJ1-1; abundance: many; CDR3nt: TGCGCCAGCGGACTAGGGCACCAGAACACTGAAGCTTTCTTT; CDR3aa: CASGLGHQNTEAFF
v_gene: TRBV5-1; d_gene: .; j_gene: TRBJ2-7; abundance: many; CDR3nt: TGCGCCAGCAGCTTGGAGGGTGCGGGCTACGAGCAGTACTTC; CDR3aa: CASSLEGAGYEQYF
v_gene: TRBV7-9; d_gene: .; j_gene: TRBJ1-5; abundance: few; CDR3nt: TGTGCCAGCAGCTTAGGGGGATATCAGCCCCAGCATTTT; CDR3aa: CASSLGGYQPQHF
v_gene: TRBV20-1; d_gene: TRBD2; j_gene: TRBJ2-1; abundance: many; CDR3nt: TGCAGTGCTAGAGTGGGGACTAGCGGGAACAATGAGCAGTTCTTC; CDR3aa: CSARVGTSGNNEQFF
v_gene: TRBV7-3; d_gene: TRBD2; j_gene: TRBJ2-1; abundance: many; CDR3nt: TGTGCCAGCAGCTTATTTTACCTAGCGGGAGGAAATGAGCAGTTCTTC; CDR3aa: CASSLFYLAGGNEQFF
v_gene: TRBV20-1; d_gene: TRBD1; j_gene: TRBJ2-5; abundance: many; CDR3nt: TGCAGTGCTGTGACCGGGACAGCCCAAGAGACCCAGTACTTC; CDR3aa: CSAVTGTAQETQYF
v_gene: TRBV7-2; d_gene: TRBD1; j_gene: TRBJ2-1; abundance: many; CDR3nt: TGTGCCAGCAGCCCAAAAGGGAGACAGGGCTACAATGAGCAGTTCTTC; CDR3aa: CASSPKGRQGYNEQFF